This entry lists 10 T cell receptor beta chains sequenced from one sample in a study of PD-1 blockade in classical Hodgkin lymphoma. Data came from immunoSEQ multiplex PCR; TCRdb stores just in-frame clones and leaves some out. The sample yields 25,000 to 30,000 clones, 65% to 80% seen once. Regarding time point: cycle 4 day 1 (C4D1), after less than 7 weeks of nivolumab. Relapses following autologous stem cell transplantation were seen in all patients, with brentuximab vedotin exposure varying. Using magnetic negative selection, the CD4+ T cells were separated out of thawed PBMCs. The sequenced sample was CD4+ T cells from blood, obtained before the fourth cycle of nivolumab. The origin of the receptors is a human donor with classical Hodgkin lymphoma.

CDR3 in DNA: TGTGCCAGCAGCTTGGCTACAGTGGGCACTGAAGCTTTCTTT. Its translation is CASSLATVGTEAFF. V usage is TRBV7-9 and J usage is TRBJ1-1; no definite D call. V dropped 3 bases and J dropped 4 bases, with 12 bases sitting between them. The CDR3 loop spans 14 amino acids. CDR1 is SEHNR and CDR2 is FQNEAQ in the germline V gene (reference sequence).

The gene calls are TRBV7-9 and TRBJ2-7, with 10 positions matching TRBD1. J gave up 2 bases and V 8 bases, and 6 bases lay outside the gene matches. Looked up from germline, CDR1 is SEHNR and CDR2 is FQNEAQ (reference sequence). CDR3 length: 14 amino acids. The CDR3 DNA follows: TGTGCCAGCCACCTGGACAGGGGGGCCTACGAGCAGTACTTC. The encoded protein is CASHLDRGAYEQYF. Together with reference TRBV7-9 and TRBJ2-7, the CDR3 gives the full variable domain: DTGVSQNPRHKITKRGQNVTFRCDPISEHNRLYWYRQTLGQGPEFLTYFQNEAQLEKSRLLSDRFSAERPKGSFSTLEIQRTEQGDSAMYLCASHLDRGAYEQYFGPGTRLTVT.

The rearrangement uses TRBV5-4 and TRBJ1-2, with a weak D call TRBD1 (5 bases). From germline, CDR1 is SGHNT and CDR2 YYREEE (reference sequence). The V end was cut by 3 bases, the J end by 4 bases, with 16 bases between. There are 15 residues in the CDR3. This CDR3 reads CASSSHGGGVYGYTF. CDR3 in DNA: TGTGCCAGCAGCTCCCATGGGGGAGGTGTCTATGGCTACACCTTC.

This chain links TRBV6-5 with TRBJ2-5, with D perhaps TRBD1 or TRBD2 (6 bases each). Germline-derived CDR1 and CDR2 are MNHEY and SVGAGI. The CDR3 sequence is 14 residues long. The germline V and J ends were trimmed by 6 bases and 5 bases, with 16 bases remaining between them. The DNA of the CDR3 is TGTGCCAGCAGGCCCTGGGGGGCAGGGGAGACCCAGTACTTC. The encoded protein is CASRPWGAGETQYF.

This clone was found a few times. J is TRBJ2-7 and V is TRBV7-9, with D tentatively TRBD1 (6 bases). This CDR3 has 14 residues. V was clipped by 1 base and J by 3 bases, with 10 bases between them. Germline loops: CDR1 SEHNR, CDR2 FQNEAQ (reference sequence). As DNA, the CDR3 is TGTGCCAGCAGCTTAGAACAGGGCCACTACGAGCAGTACTTC. Amino acids: CASSLEQGHYEQYF.

The CDR3 coding sequence is TGTGCCAGCAGTTCCATCACTTTCAAGGGGGCCGCCGAGCCCCAGCATTTT. Its translation: CASSSITFKGAAEPQHF. The chain employs TRBV27 and TRBJ1-5, with 7 bases that match TRBD1. The CDR3 loop spans 17 amino acids. J lost 8 bases, V lost 4 bases, and 17 bases had no gene match. The germline CDR1 and CDR2 sequences are MNHEY and SMNVEV (reference sequence).

V usage is TRBV7-5 and J usage is TRBJ2-5; TRBD2, as called in the table, went unchecked against the DNA. TRBV7-5 is assigned pseudogene status. This CDR3 has 10 residues. The CDR3 DNA follows: TGTGCCAGAAGCTATTCTACCCAGTACTTC. It encodes CARSYSTQYF.

The genes are TRBV19 and TRBJ2-5, with TRBD1 identical over 8 bases. The ends lost 5 bases at V and 7 bases at J; junction bases unmatched: 9. This CDR3 comprises 14 residues. Per the germline V gene, CDR1 is LNHDA and CDR2 is SQIVND (reference sequence). The CDR3, as DNA: TGTGCCAGTAGTCCGGACAGGGATTATGGGACCCAGTACTTC. This encodes CASSPDRDYGTQYF.

V and J are TRBV10-3 and TRBJ1-2; the match to TRBD1 covers 11 bases. The germline CDR1 and CDR2 sequences are ENHRY and SYGVKD. The junction had 8 bases not matched to a gene; V was cut back by 0 bases and J by 5 bases. The CDR3 is made up of 17 amino acids. This CDR3 reads CAISESGTGGPPYGYTF. CDR3 sequence (DNA): TGTGCCATCAGTGAGTCGGGGACAGGGGGGCCCCCATATGGCTACACCTTC.

V and J are TRBV9 and TRBJ2-7; D not certain. V lost 3 bases, J lost 6 bases, and 22 bases lay in between. This CDR3 region has 16 residues. Per germline, CDR1 SGDLS and CDR2 YYNGEE. This CDR3 reads CASSARPGLSLSEQYF. In DNA, the CDR3 is TGTGCCAGCAGCGCTAGGCCGGGCCTCAGTCTCTCCGAGCAGTACTTC.